This T cell receptor (beta chain) was sequenced in a study of identical twins. Template switching created a universal primer site, and the cDNA included unique molecular identifiers. Each CDR3 protein is one row after TCRdb ran MiXCR on the 5' RACE reads. The sample yields hundreds of thousands of distinct CDR3 sequences, roughly 18% seen once. V was pared by 0 bases and J by 6 bases, with 8 bases between. This CDR3 is 13 amino acids long. The V gene's germline CDR1 is ENHRY and CDR2 SYGVKD. This same sample was also part of a study on T cells expressing NK-cell markers. That paper states: Eight donors were sequenced, seven testing HCMV-seropositive and one testing seronegative.

The sequenced sample was PBMCs. The V gene is TRBV10-3, the J gene TRBJ1-2, with D possibly matching TRBD1 (5 bases). The receptor was derived from a woman under 30 in good health. The CDR3 DNA sequence: TGTGCCATCAGTGAGTCGAAGGGGAATGGCTACACCTTC. Its protein product is CAISESKGNGYTF.